This TCR beta chain came from a study of CXCR3-negative and CXCR3-positive naive CD8 T cells. Study-level findings and limits: Memory, not naive, CXCR3-negative and CXCR3-positive cells differed in TRBV-TRBJ usage. Memory CD8+ cells had much lower diversity, and both naive subsets had comparably high diversity.

CDR1 and CDR2 from the germline V gene are DFQATT and SNEGSKA (reference sequence). This CDR3 has 13 amino acids. The study made its TRB cDNA libraries by 5' RACE, adding UMI labels. TCRdb re-called the 5' RACE reads and gives one entry per CDR3 protein, without DNA. Recorded for this sample: roughly 8,000 distinct CDR3 sequences. About this clonotype: Its antigen is currently unknown.

Sequencing was performed on naive CXCR3- CD8+ T cells from blood. Subset described: CD45RO-CCR7+CD27+CD95- naive CD8+ T cells lacking CXCR3 (TNR3-). The TCR comes from a human donor in good health. Some clones in this sample may be carry-over from other donors' samples. This rearrangement joins TRBV20-1 to TRBJ1-3; there is no DNA to check the TCRdb D call of TRBD1. CDR3 protein: CSANRESGNTIYF.